These 29 T cell receptor beta chains were all obtained from the same sample, sequenced in a study of blood T cell repertoires in COVID-19. Libraries were prepared by immunoSEQ multiplex PCR; TCRdb keeps only in-frame clonotypes and omits some of them. The table includes under 300,000 clones, 90% detected once. Sequencing was done on a sample of peripheral blood. These receptors all stem from an older woman with COVID-19, enrolled during active disease.

The chain uses TRBV2 and TRBJ1-4, with 7 bases that match TRBD1. Germline CDR1 reads SNHLY; CDR2 reads FYNNEI. This CDR3 comprises 14 residues. J lost 4 bases, V lost 8 bases, and 7 bases had no gene match. The CDR3 coding sequence is TGTGCCAGCGGCTCCGGGACAGATAATGAAAAACTGTTTTTT. Protein product: CASGSGTDNEKLFF.

V and J are TRBV3-1 (or the pseudogene TRBV3-2) and TRBJ1-6; D may be TRBD1 (6 bases). Trimming cost V 0 bases and J 6 bases, with 15 bases left between them. The CDR3 is 17 amino acids. CDR1 is LGHDT and CDR2 is YNNKEL in the germline V gene (reference sequence). The CDR3 region has the DNA TGTGCCAGCAGCCAAGATCGCGGGGGGCGTAGTAATTCACCCCTCCACTTT. Protein: CASSQDRGGRSNSPLHF.

The chain couples TRBV7-2 to TRBJ1-6; possibly TRBD1 for D (6 bases). The CDR3 runs 14 residues. Looked up from germline, CDR1 is SGHTA and CDR2 is FQGNSA. The V gene lost 5 bases and the J gene lost 7 bases, with 12 bases spanning the gap. The CDR3 sequence: CASSPGTPNSPLHF. The CDR3 DNA sequence: TGTGCCAGCAGCCCAGGGACACCGAATTCACCCCTCCACTTT.

V gene TRBV11-3 combines with J gene TRBJ2-1; 9 bases line up with TRBD2. V lost 2 bases and J lost 5; bases outside the gene matches: 4. This CDR3 is 15 amino acids long. CDR1 and CDR2 from the germline V gene are SGHNT and YENEEA. The CDR3 spells CASSLRAGGNNEQFF. CDR3 DNA: TGTGCCAGCAGCTTAAGGGCGGGGGGGAACAATGAGCAGTTCTTC.

V gene TRBV5-1 combines with J gene TRBJ2-7, with D maybe TRBD1 (5 bases). The V end was cut by 0 bases, the J end by 1 base, with 8 bases between. CDR1 and CDR2 (germline): SGHRS, YFSETQ. This CDR3 region has 14 residues. Here the CDR3 reads CASSLDPGSYEQYF. Written as DNA, the CDR3 is TGCGCCAGCAGCTTGGATCCAGGGTCCTACGAGCAGTACTTC. The full variable domain, its missing parts supplied by reference TRBV5-1 and TRBJ2-7, is KAGVTQTPRYLIKTRGQQVTLSCSPISGHRSVSWYQQTPGQGLQFLFEYFSETQRNKGNFPGRFSGRQFSNSRSEMNVSTLELGDSALYLCASSLDPGSYEQYFGPGTRLTVT.

This clone was seen a single time. The V call is TRBV9, the J call TRBJ2-1; D might be TRBD1 (6 bases). This CDR3 contains 14 residues. Germline V gene sequence: CDR1 SGDLS, CDR2 YYNGEE. V lost 0 bases, J lost 9 bases, and 13 bases lay in between. As DNA, the CDR3 is TGTGCCAGCAGCGTAGCCACAGGGATGGGTGAGCAGTTCTTC. Protein product: CASSVATGMGEQFF.

This chain joins TRBV18 and TRBJ1-6, with TRBD1 matching 9 bases. The germline gives CDR1 KGHSH, CDR2 LQKENI. J lost 6 bases, V lost 4 bases, and 7 bases had no gene match. CDR3 length: 16 residues. As DNA, the CDR3 is TGTGCCAGCTCACGAACTCGGACAGGGGTTAATTCACCCCTCCACTTT. It yields the protein CASSRTRTGVNSPLHF.

The rearrangement joins TRBV9 to TRBJ2-7, with 7 bases fitting TRBD1. V shed 3 bases, J shed 3 bases, and the junction held 6 bases outside the gene matches. Germline V lookup: CDR1 SGDLS, CDR2 YYNGEE. The CDR3 consists of 14 residues. The CDR3 DNA is TGTGCCAGCAGCGCCCGGGACAGCAACTACGAGCAGTACTTC. The encoded protein is CASSARDSNYEQYF.

The chain links TRBV5-1 to TRBJ1-2; a possible D gene is TRBD1 (6 bases). The germline V gene encodes CDR1 SGHRS and CDR2 YFSETQ. Trimming took off 4 bases at V and 4 bases at J, with 20 bases between the two ends. The CDR3 contains 16 residues. Here the CDR3 DNA reads TGCGCCAGCAGCGGAGAAACAGGGCGGCGCGGCTATGGCTACACCTTC. Its protein is CASSGETGRRGYGYTF. The complete variable domain, with remaining parts taken from reference TRBV5-1 and TRBJ1-2, reads KAGVTQTPRYLIKTRGQQVTLSCSPISGHRSVSWYQQTPGQGLQFLFEYFSETQRNKGNFPGRFSGRQFSNSRSEMNVSTLELGDSALYLCASSGETGRRGYGYTFGSGTRLTVV.

The chain couples TRBV2 to TRBJ1-5; a weak D match, TRBD1 (5 bases). Trimming removed 2 bases from V and 6 bases from J, with 14 bases in between. Germline CDR1 SNHLY, CDR2 FYNNEI. The CDR3 is 15 residues long. The CDR3 spells CASSERFRVVQPQHF. The CDR3 coding sequence is TGTGCCAGCAGTGAAAGGTTCAGGGTAGTTCAGCCCCAGCATTTT.

The chain links TRBV6-5 to TRBJ1-6, with TRBD1 identical over 9 bases. The J segment lost 7 bases and the V segment lost 8 bases, leaving 0 bases of the junction unmatched. This CDR3 is built from 12 residues. Germline loops: CDR1 MNHEY, CDR2 SVGAGI. This CDR3 is CASGTGNSPLHF. CDR3 bases: TGTGCCAGCGGGACAGGGAATTCACCCCTCCACTTT.

V is TRBV9 and J is TRBJ2-5; TRBD1 agrees at 9 bases. Germline CDR1 reads SGDLS; CDR2 reads YYNGEE. The CDR3 spans 15 residues. V shed 3 bases and J 5 bases; nucleotides not matched to a gene: 8. The CDR3 nucleotides read TGTGCCAGCAGCGCCACCGGGACAGGGTATGAGACCCAGTACTTC. Translation: CASSATGTGYETQYF.

J is TRBJ1-2 and V is TRBV3-1 (or the pseudogene TRBV3-2), with 7 bases identical to TRBD1. This CDR3 is built from 14 residues. The germline gives CDR1 LGHDT, CDR2 YNNKEL (reference sequence). Trimming took 3 bases from V and 4 from J; bases not matched to a gene: 5. CDR3 residues: CASSQDRFSYGYTF. The CDR3 bases are TGTGCCAGCAGCCAGGACAGGTTCAGCTATGGCTACACCTTC.

The gene calls are TRBV5-1 and TRBJ2-5, with D perhaps matching TRBD1 (5 bases). The CDR3 is made up of 11 amino acids. Per the germline V gene, CDR1 is SGHRS and CDR2 is YFSETQ. Trimming pared 0 bases from V and 13 bases from J, leaving 10 bases between. The CDR3 DNA sequence: TGCGCCAGCAGCTTGGGCAGGGTGGCGTACTTC. Amino acid sequence: CASSLGRVAYF.

In its sample, this clone was seen a few times. V is TRBV18 and J is TRBJ2-7; 10 bases match TRBD1. The J segment lost 3 bases and the V segment lost 6 bases, leaving 8 bases of the junction unmatched. Germline V CDR1 and CDR2: KGHSH, LQKENI. The CDR3 spans 15 residues. CDR3 nucleotide sequence: TGTGCCAGCTCGTCGCCGGGACAGGGGCTCTACGAGCAGTACTTC. It yields the protein CASSSPGQGLYEQYF.

V and J are TRBV12-3 or TRBV12-4 and TRBJ1-2; unclear D gene. V lost 6 bases and J 1 base, leaving 3 bases between the germline ends. The CDR3 is made up of 11 amino acids. In DNA form, the CDR3 reads TGTGCCAGCAGCCGTAACTATGGCTACACCTTC. Amino acid sequence: CASSRNYGYTF.

This rearrangement joins TRBV5-1 to TRBJ1-2; D gene ambiguous. Germline loops: CDR1 SGHRS, CDR2 YFSETQ. The ends were cut back, 4 bases at V and 6 bases at J, with 13 bases in the middle. The CDR3 length is 13 residues. The DNA of the CDR3 is TGCGCCAGCAGCCGGACCCCGGAGGATGGCTACACCTTC. This gives the protein CASSRTPEDGYTF.

This clone was seen once. This chain connects TRBV19 to TRBJ1-2; 9 positions match TRBD1. Germline CDR1 is LNHDA and CDR2 is SQIVND (reference sequence). V shed 3 bases, J shed 2 bases, and the junction held 7 bases outside the gene matches. CDR3 length: 16 amino acids. The CDR3 region has the DNA TGTGCCAGTAGTATGACAGGGGGGATTCTAAACTATGGCTACACCTTC. This sequence encodes CASSMTGGILNYGYTF.

The gene calls are TRBV6-5 and TRBJ2-1; D is undetermined. The V end was cut by 0 bases, the J end by 7 bases, with 10 bases between. The CDR3 loop spans 14 amino acids. Germline CDR1 reads MNHEY; CDR2 reads SVGAGI. CDR3 nucleotides: TGTGCCAGCAGTTACTCAAGTTTAGTTAATGAGCAGTTCTTC. Amino acid sequence: CASSYSSLVNEQFF.

This chain links TRBV5-4 with TRBJ1-4, with 7 nucleotides matching TRBD1. The CDR3 covers 15 residues. V gave up 4 bases and J gave up 7 bases; unmatched junction bases: 10. Germline V CDR1 and CDR2: SGHNT, YYREEE (reference sequence). CDR3 in amino acids: CASSARTGLGEKLFF. CDR3 bases: TGTGCCAGCAGCGCAAGGACAGGCTTGGGTGAAAAACTGTTTTTT.

This chain joins TRBV30 and TRBJ1-2; TRBD1 matches at 8 bases. V lost 3 bases to trimming and J lost 4 bases; unmatched junction nucleotides: 4. The CDR3 loop spans 13 amino acids. The germline CDR1 and CDR2 sequences are GTSNPN and SVGIG (reference sequence). Here the CDR3 reads CAWSKGTGYGYTF. CDR3 sequence (DNA): TGTGCCTGGAGCAAGGGGACAGGCTATGGCTACACCTTC.

V and J are TRBV19 and TRBJ1-2; TRBD1 aligns across 7 bases. Looked up from germline, CDR1 is LNHDA and CDR2 is SQIVND (reference sequence). The CDR3 is 14 residues long. The V and J ends lost 10 bases and 0 bases, in that order; junction bases with no gene match: 8. The CDR3: CAINVGTANYGYTF. The CDR3 region has the DNA TGTGCCATAAATGTCGGGACAGCTAACTATGGCTACACCTTC.

The rearrangement links TRBV18 to TRBJ2-7; 8 bases are shared with TRBD1. The V gene end was trimmed by 4 bases and the J gene end by 6 bases; junction bases not matched to a gene: 8. The CDR3 consists of 14 residues. CDR1 and CDR2 (germline): KGHSH, LQKENI. CDR3 loop: CASSQSQGVSEQYF. CDR3 DNA: TGTGCCAGCTCACAGTCACAGGGGGTTAGCGAGCAGTACTTC.

The chain employs TRBV19 and TRBJ2-7; possible D gene TRBD2, 5 bases. Germline V lookup: CDR1 LNHDA, CDR2 SQIVND (reference sequence). The length of the CDR3 is 14 residues. V was pared by 8 bases and J by 0 bases, with 14 bases between. In DNA form, the CDR3 reads TGTGCCAGTTCCTCGAGGGCCTCCTCCTACGAGCAGTACTTC. As protein: CASSSRASSYEQYF. Together with reference TRBV19 and TRBJ2-7, the CDR3 gives the full variable domain: DGGITQSPKYLFRKEGQNVTLSCEQNLNHDAMYWYRQDPGQGLRLIYYSQIVNDFQKGDIAEGYSVSREKKESFPLTVTSAQKNPTAFYLCASSSRASSYEQYFGPGTRLTVT.

This clone showed up just once. The gene calls are TRBV5-1 and TRBJ2-6; D ambiguous. The V gene lost 0 bases and the J gene lost 0 bases, with 7 bases spanning the gap. The CDR3 length is 16 residues. CDR1 is SGHRS, CDR2 YFSETQ, per germline. Written as DNA, the CDR3 is TGCGCCAGCAGCTTGGCTCAGTCCTCTGGGGCCAACGTCCTGACTTTC. This codes for CASSLAQSSGANVLTF.

This rearrangement joins TRBV7-3 to TRBJ2-3; D unresolved. This CDR3 spans 14 amino acids. Deletions cut 3 bases from V and 2 bases from J, with 9 bases between. Germline CDR1 and CDR2: SGHTA and FQGTGA. The CDR3 loop is CASSLGRNTDTQYF. The CDR3 bases are TGTGCCAGCAGCTTGGGCAGAAACACAGATACGCAGTATTTT.

The chain links TRBV10-2 to TRBJ1-5; 8 nucleotides line up with TRBD1. Losses at the gene ends were 3 bases for V and 7 bases for J; bases not matched to a gene: 5. The CDR3 has 14 residues. Germline V CDR1 and CDR2: WSHSY, SAAADI. CDR3 DNA: TGCGCCAGCAGTGATGCAGGGGGCAGACAGCCCCAGCATTTT. This codes for CASSDAGGRQPQHF.

This chain uses TRBV19 with TRBJ1-3; D is ambiguous. Germline CDR1 and CDR2: LNHDA and SQIVND (reference sequence). Trimming shortened V by 6 bases and J by 4 bases, and 16 bases separated the two germline ends. This CDR3 comprises 15 residues. The CDR3 nucleotides read TGTGCCAGTAGGCCCCGAGGGAGCACGGGAAACACCATATATTTT. Translated, it gives CASRPRGSTGNTIYF.

J is TRBJ1-2 and V is TRBV6-5; the D is unclear. This CDR3 spans 14 amino acids. Germline values: CDR1 MNHEY, CDR2 SVGAGI. Trimming took 7 bases from V and 4 from J, leaving 16 bases between them. The CDR3 spells CASIQPGEGYGYTF. CDR3 DNA sequence: TGTGCCAGCATCCAGCCCGGGGAAGGCTATGGCTACACCTTC.